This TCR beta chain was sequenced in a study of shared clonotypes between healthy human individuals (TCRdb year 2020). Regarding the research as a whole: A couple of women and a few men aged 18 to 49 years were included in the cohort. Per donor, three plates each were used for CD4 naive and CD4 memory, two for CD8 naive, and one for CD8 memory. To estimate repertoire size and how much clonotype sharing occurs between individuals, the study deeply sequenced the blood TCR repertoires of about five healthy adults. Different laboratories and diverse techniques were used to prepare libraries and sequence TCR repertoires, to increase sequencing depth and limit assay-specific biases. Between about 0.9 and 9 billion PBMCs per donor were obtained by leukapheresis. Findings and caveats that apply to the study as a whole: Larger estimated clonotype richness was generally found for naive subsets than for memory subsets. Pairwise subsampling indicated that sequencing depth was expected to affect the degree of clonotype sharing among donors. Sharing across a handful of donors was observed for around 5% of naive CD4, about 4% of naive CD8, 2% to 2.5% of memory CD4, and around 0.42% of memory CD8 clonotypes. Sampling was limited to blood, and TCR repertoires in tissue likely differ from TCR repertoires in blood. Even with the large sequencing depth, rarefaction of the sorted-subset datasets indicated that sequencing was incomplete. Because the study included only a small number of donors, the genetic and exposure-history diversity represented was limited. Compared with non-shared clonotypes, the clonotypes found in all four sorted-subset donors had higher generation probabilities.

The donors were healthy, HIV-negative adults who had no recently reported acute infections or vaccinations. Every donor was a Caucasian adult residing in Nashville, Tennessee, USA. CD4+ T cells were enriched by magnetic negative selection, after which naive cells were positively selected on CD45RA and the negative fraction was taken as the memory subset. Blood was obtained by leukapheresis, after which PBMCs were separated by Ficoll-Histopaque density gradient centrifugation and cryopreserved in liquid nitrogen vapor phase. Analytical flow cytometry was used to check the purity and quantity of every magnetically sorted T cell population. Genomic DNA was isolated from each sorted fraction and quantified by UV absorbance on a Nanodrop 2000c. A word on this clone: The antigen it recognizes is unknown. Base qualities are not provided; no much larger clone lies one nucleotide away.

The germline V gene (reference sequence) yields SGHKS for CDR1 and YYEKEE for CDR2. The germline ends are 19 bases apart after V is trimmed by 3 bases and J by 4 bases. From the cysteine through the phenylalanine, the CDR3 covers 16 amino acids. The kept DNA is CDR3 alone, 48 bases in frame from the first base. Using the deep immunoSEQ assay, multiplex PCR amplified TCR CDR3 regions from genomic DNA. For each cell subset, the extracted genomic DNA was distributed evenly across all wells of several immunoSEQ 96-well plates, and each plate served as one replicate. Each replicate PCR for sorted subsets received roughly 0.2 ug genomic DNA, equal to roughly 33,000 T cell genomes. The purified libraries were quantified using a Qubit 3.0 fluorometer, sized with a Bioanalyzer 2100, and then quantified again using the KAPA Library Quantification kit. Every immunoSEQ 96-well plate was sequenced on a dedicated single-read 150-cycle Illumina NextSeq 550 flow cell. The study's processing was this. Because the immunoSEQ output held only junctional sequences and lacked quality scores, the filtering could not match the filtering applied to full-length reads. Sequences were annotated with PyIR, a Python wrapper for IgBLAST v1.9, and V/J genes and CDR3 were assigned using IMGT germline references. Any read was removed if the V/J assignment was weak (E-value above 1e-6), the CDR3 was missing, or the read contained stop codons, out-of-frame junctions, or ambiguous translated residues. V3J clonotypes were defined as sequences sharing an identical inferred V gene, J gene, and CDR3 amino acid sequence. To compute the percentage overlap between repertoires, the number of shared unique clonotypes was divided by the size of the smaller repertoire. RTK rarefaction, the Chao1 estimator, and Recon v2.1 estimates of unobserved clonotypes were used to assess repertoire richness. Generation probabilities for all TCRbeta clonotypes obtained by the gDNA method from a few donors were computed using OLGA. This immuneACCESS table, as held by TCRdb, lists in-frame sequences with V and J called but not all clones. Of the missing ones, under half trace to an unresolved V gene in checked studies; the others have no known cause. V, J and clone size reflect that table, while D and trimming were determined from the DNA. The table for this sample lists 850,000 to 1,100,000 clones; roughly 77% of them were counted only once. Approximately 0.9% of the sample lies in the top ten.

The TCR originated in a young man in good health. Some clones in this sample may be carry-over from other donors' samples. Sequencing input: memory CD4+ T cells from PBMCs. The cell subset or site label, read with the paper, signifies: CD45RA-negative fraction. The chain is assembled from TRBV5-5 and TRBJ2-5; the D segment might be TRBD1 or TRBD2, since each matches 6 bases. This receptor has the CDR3 CASSWGDIGVGETQYF. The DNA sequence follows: TGTGCCAGCAGCTGGGGGGACATCGGAGTGGGAGAGACCCAGTACTTC.